Shown below are 28 T cell receptor beta chains from a single sample sequenced in a study of blood T cell repertoires in COVID-19. The protocol was immunoSEQ multiplex PCR, while the TCRdb copy is restricted to in-frame clones and leaves out a portion. The table shows some 190,000 clones, with approximately 89% occurring only once. The sample consisted of peripheral blood. All receptors derive from a woman in her sixties with acute or convalescent COVID-19.

This clone was recorded only once. This chain links TRBV19 with TRBJ1-5; TRBD1 matches at 7 bases. Germline CDR1 and CDR2: LNHDA and SQIVND (reference sequence). Trimming cost V 5 bases and J 0 bases; bases outside gene matches: 7. The CDR3 runs to 16 residues. The CDR3 region is CASSEDRADSNQPQHF. Here the CDR3 DNA reads TGTGCCAGTAGTGAAGACAGGGCCGATAGCAATCAGCCCCAGCATTTT.

The rearrangement uses TRBV30 and TRBJ2-6; D may be TRBD2 (7 bases). Germline values: CDR1 GTSNPN, CDR2 SVGIG (reference sequence). Trimming left V 2 bases short and J 4 bases short, with 12 bases between. The CDR3 has 15 amino acids. The CDR3 DNA reads TGTGCCTGGAGTAGGGGGGGGCCCGGGGCCAACGTCCTGACTTTC. Its translation: CAWSRGGPGANVLTF.

The rearrangement links TRBV10-1 to TRBJ2-1; the D gene is possibly TRBD1 (6 bases). Germline V CDR1 and CDR2: WNHNN, SYGVQD (reference sequence). Trimming shortened V by 4 bases and J by 8 bases, and 15 bases separated the two germline ends. The CDR3 length is 14 residues. CDR3 loop: CASSATQGIHEQFF. The CDR3 DNA reads TGCGCCAGCAGTGCGACACAGGGAATCCATGAGCAGTTCTTC.

This clone was seen more than once but under ten times. CDR3 residues: CASSPWTSGSNTGELFF. CDR3 in DNA: TGTGCCAGCAGCCCTTGGACTAGCGGGAGCAACACCGGGGAGCTGTTTTTT. The chain has TRBV7-9 and TRBJ2-2; the match to TRBD2 covers 13 bases. The CDR3 contains 17 residues. V dropped 5 bases and J dropped 2; count of bases not matched to a gene: 5. CDR1 is SEHNR, CDR2 FQNEAQ, per germline (reference sequence).

The V and J genes are TRBV10-3 and TRBJ2-1; 11 bases fit TRBD2. The trim removed 2 bases at V and 8 bases at J, leaving 17 bases unmatched. The CDR3 is 19 amino acids. In germline, CDR1 is ENHRY, CDR2 SYGVKD. The CDR3 is CAISEGGLANLAGGHEQFF. The CDR3 nucleotides read TGTGCCATCAGTGAGGGGGGGTTAGCGAACTTAGCGGGAGGGCATGAGCAGTTCTTC.

The V and J genes are TRBV3-1 (or the pseudogene TRBV3-2) and TRBJ2-1; 7 bases fit TRBD1. From germline, CDR1 is LGHDT and CDR2 YNNKEL (reference sequence). CDR3 length equals 13 residues. Trimming cost V 4 bases and J 10 bases; bases outside gene matches: 7. CDR3 sequence reads: CASSPRAGGEQFF. For the CDR3, the DNA is TGTGCCAGCAGCCCCCGGGCAGGGGGAGAGCAGTTCTTC.

This sequence joins TRBV5-4 and TRBJ2-1; TRBD2 matches at 8 bases. The J segment lost 7 bases and the V segment lost 0 bases, leaving 9 bases of the junction unmatched. The germline V gene encodes CDR1 SGHNT and CDR2 YYREEE (reference sequence). This CDR3 region has 16 residues. CDR3 region: CASSLGASGPVNEQFF. CDR3 DNA sequence: TGTGCCAGCAGCTTGGGGGCTAGCGGGCCCGTAAATGAGCAGTTCTTC.

The chain combines TRBV10-3 with TRBJ1-2, with 8 bases matching TRBD1. Losses at the gene ends were 4 bases for V and 1 base for J; bases not matched to a gene: 5. Germline V gene data show CDR1 as ENHRY and CDR2 as SYGVKD. CDR3 length equals 15 residues. DNA of the CDR3: TGTGCCATCAGTGGGGGACAGGACCATAACTATGGCTACACCTTC. Amino acids: CAISGGQDHNYGYTF.

The rearrangement joins TRBV18 to TRBJ1-3, with D perhaps TRBD1 (6 bases). Trimming pared 3 bases from V and 8 bases from J, leaving 17 bases between. The CDR3 spans 15 residues. CDR1 and CDR2 from the germline V gene are KGHSH and LQKENI. This CDR3 is CASSPGTGSGDTIYF. CDR3 bases: TGTGCCAGCTCACCCGGAACAGGGTCTGGGGACACCATATATTTT.

The V and J genes are TRBV19 and TRBJ1-1; 10 bases line up with TRBD1. The length of the CDR3 is 14 residues. With 8 bases clipped from V and 5 bases from J, the junction kept 8 bases outside the gene matches. The germline gives CDR1 LNHDA, CDR2 SQIVND (reference sequence). CDR3 residues: CASGQRDRGTEAFF. CDR3 nucleotides: TGTGCCAGTGGACAGCGGGACAGGGGTACTGAAGCTTTCTTT.

The gene calls are TRBV19 and TRBJ1-2, with a possible D match to TRBD1 (5 bases). Germline CDR1 and CDR2: LNHDA and SQIVND (reference sequence). The V end lost 1 base, the J end lost 4 bases, and 19 bases lay between the germline ends. The CDR3 length is 17 residues. CDR3 sequence: CASSIGAGQHFVYGYTF. The CDR3 DNA is TGTGCCAGTAGTATAGGGGCAGGGCAACACTTCGTCTATGGCTACACCTTC. Full variable domain (remainder filled in from reference TRBV19 and TRBJ1-2): DGGITQSPKYLFRKEGQNVTLSCEQNLNHDAMYWYRQDPGQGLRLIYYSQIVNDFQKGDIAEGYSVSREKKESFPLTVTSAQKNPTAFYLCASSIGAGQHFVYGYTFGSGTRLTVV.

This clone was detected once. The chain combines TRBV6-5 with TRBJ2-7, with TRBD1 matching 9 bases. The junction had 9 bases not matched to a gene; V was cut back by 7 bases and J by 5 bases. Germline values: CDR1 MNHEY, CDR2 SVGAGI. The CDR3 covers 14 residues. The CDR3 region has the DNA TGTGCCAGCATTCCGGGACAGGGTGGGCACGAGCAGTACTTC. Protein sequence: CASIPGQGGHEQYF.

The rearrangement joins TRBV3-1 (or the pseudogene TRBV3-2) to TRBJ2-1; the match to TRBD2 covers 11 bases. Per germline, CDR1 LGHDT and CDR2 YNNKEL (reference sequence). The CDR3 has 16 amino acids. After removal of 0 bases from V and 6 bases from J, the junction contained 4 bases not matched to a gene. CDR3 residues: CASSQERLAGGNEQFF. For the CDR3, the DNA is TGTGCCAGCAGCCAAGAACGCCTAGCGGGGGGCAATGAGCAGTTCTTC.

The V call is TRBV28, the J call TRBJ2-1; TRBD2 aligns across 10 bases. The CDR3 is made up of 18 amino acids. The germline gives CDR1 MDHEN, CDR2 SYDVKM. The junction had 12 bases not matched to a gene; V was cut back by 3 bases and J by 4 bases. The CDR3, as DNA: TGTGCCAGCAGTTTCTCCCTCCTAGCGGGAGCGGGTTACAATGAGCAGTTCTTC. Its protein product is CASSFSLLAGAGYNEQFF. The complete variable domain, with remaining parts taken from reference TRBV28 and TRBJ2-1, reads DVKVTQSSRYLVKRTGEKVFLECVQDMDHENMFWYRQDPGLGLRLIYFSYDVKMKEKGDIPEGYSVSREKKERFSLILESASTNQTSMYLCASSFSLLAGAGYNEQFFGPGTRLTVL.

The chain couples TRBV5-1 to TRBJ1-5, with unresolved D. Germline CDR1 is SGHRS and CDR2 is YFSETQ. The CDR3 covers 16 residues. Trimming stripped 1 base from V and 0 bases from J, with 11 bases between. In nucleotides, the CDR3 is TGCGCCAGCAGCTTGACGCTGTCAGATAGCAATCAGCCCCAGCATTTT. Its translation: CASSLTLSDSNQPQHF.

This chain links TRBV19 with TRBJ2-3; perhaps TRBD2 as D (5 bases). The CDR3 consists of 14 residues. Germline V gene data show CDR1 as LNHDA and CDR2 as SQIVND (reference sequence). Trimming took off 3 bases at V and 3 bases at J, with 10 bases between the two ends. CDR3 amino acids: CASSIPRVTDTQYF. In DNA, the CDR3 is TGTGCCAGTAGTATTCCGAGGGTGACAGATACGCAGTATTTT.

The chain uses TRBV5-5 and TRBJ2-3; D remains ambiguous. The germline V and J ends were trimmed by 2 bases and 2 bases, with 12 bases remaining between them. CDR1 is SGHKS and CDR2 is YYEKEE in the germline V gene (reference sequence). The CDR3 spans 15 residues. The CDR3 DNA is TGTGCCAGCAGCTTCGCCGGGTTCCACACAGATACGCAGTATTTT. Protein sequence: CASSFAGFHTDTQYF.

V is TRBV18 and J is TRBJ2-7, with D perhaps TRBD1 (6 bases). The V and J ends lost 5 bases and 6 bases respectively, with 23 bases between them. The length of the CDR3 is 16 residues. Germline values: CDR1 KGHSH, CDR2 LQKENI. CDR3 residues: CASSSSGDLILLEQYF. CDR3 DNA: TGTGCCAGCTCATCCTCAGGGGACCTGATTCTCCTCGAGCAGTACTTC. The whole variable domain, filled in from reference TRBV18 and TRBJ2-7, reads NAGVMQNPRHLVRRRGQEARLRCSPMKGHSHVYWYRQLPEEGLKFMVYLQKENIIDESGMPKERFSAEFPKEGPSILRIQQVVRGDSAAYFCASSSSGDLILLEQYFGPGTRLTVT.

CDR3 protein: CASSATGPSEQYV. CDR3 in DNA: TGTGCCAGCAGCGCGACAGGACCGTCCGAGCAGTACGTC. The rearrangement joins TRBV6-5 to TRBJ2-7; weak D call: TRBD1 (6 bases). The V gene lost 6 bases and the J gene lost 6 bases, with 15 bases spanning the gap. Germline CDR1 is MNHEY and CDR2 is SVGAGI. The CDR3 is made up of 13 amino acids.

The CDR3 sequence is CASSLVSSGIYNEQFF. CDR3 coding DNA: TGTGCCAGCAGCTTGGTCTCTAGCGGGATTTACAATGAGCAGTTCTTC. The V call is TRBV5-4, the J call TRBJ2-1, with TRBD2 identical over 9 bases. The CDR3 is made up of 16 amino acids. Germline V lookup: CDR1 SGHNT, CDR2 YYREEE (reference sequence). V was clipped by 0 bases and J by 4 bases; unmatched bases: 5.

The rearrangement uses TRBV30 and TRBJ1-5, with a tentative D call TRBD1 (5 bases). CDR1 is GTSNPN, CDR2 SVGIG, per germline (reference sequence). Trimming cost V 5 bases and J 4 bases, with 18 bases left between them. The CDR3 consists of 15 residues. CDR3 amino acids: CAWDFGARGNQPQHF. In nucleotides, the CDR3 is TGTGCCTGGGACTTTGGGGCCCGCGGTAATCAGCCCCAGCATTTT.

This clone was counted a single time. V gene TRBV12-3 or TRBV12-4 combines with J gene TRBJ2-5, with TRBD1 matching 7 bases. After removal of 6 bases from V and 4 bases from J, the junction contained 5 bases not matched to a gene. The CDR3 covers 13 residues. CDR3 bases: TGTGCCAGCAGGGAACACAGGGGAGAGACCCAGTACTTC. It is translated as CASREHRGETQYF.

The gene calls are TRBV24-1 and TRBJ1-2; 7 bases fit TRBD1. After removal of 4 bases from V and 3 bases from J, the junction contained 7 bases not matched to a gene. The CDR3 is 15 amino acids. Germline CDR1 reads KGHDR; CDR2 reads SFDVKD. CDR3 protein: CATSESGTVHYGYTF. CDR3 nucleotides: TGTGCCACCAGTGAATCCGGGACAGTACACTATGGCTACACCTTC.

This sequence joins TRBV7-9 and TRBJ2-6, with a tentative D call TRBD2 (5 bases). Per germline, CDR1 SEHNR and CDR2 FQNEAQ (reference sequence). The CDR3 loop spans 14 amino acids. The V end was cut by 8 bases, the J end by 0 bases, with 8 bases between. The CDR3 loop is CASRDASGANVLTF. Written as DNA, the CDR3 is TGTGCCAGCCGGGATGCCTCTGGGGCCAACGTCCTGACTTTC.

This clone has more than one count but fewer than ten. J is TRBJ2-7 and V is TRBV6-5; D possibly corresponds to TRBD1 (6 bases). Trimming shortened V by 2 bases and J by 2 bases, and 7 bases separated the two germline ends. This CDR3 spans 13 amino acids. CDR1 and CDR2 (germline): MNHEY, SVGAGI. The CDR3 coding sequence is TGTGCCAGCAGTTACAGGGGGACCTACGAGCAGTACTTC. Amino acids: CASSYRGTYEQYF.

Here the CDR3 DNA reads TGTGCCAGCAGTGGTCTCACCAGGGGGTTCGAGGAGTGGAGAGCTGAAGCTTTCTTT. It yields the protein CASSGLTRGFEEWRAEAFF. The V and J genes are TRBV6-4 and TRBJ1-1, with 7 bases fitting TRBD1. The germline V gene encodes CDR1 MRHNA and CDR2 SNTAGT. The V gene end was trimmed by 4 bases and the J gene end by 6 bases; junction bases not matched to a gene: 23. The length of the CDR3 is 19 residues.

The chain combines TRBV2 with TRBJ2-1, with TRBD2 identical over 11 bases. The V segment lost 6 bases and the J segment 4 bases; nucleotides outside the gene matches: 5. This CDR3 comprises 15 residues. CDR1 and CDR2 (germline): SNHLY, FYNNEI. The CDR3 reads CASRGRLAGYNEQFF. The CDR3, as DNA: TGTGCCAGCAGAGGACGACTAGCGGGGTACAATGAGCAGTTCTTC.

The chain couples TRBV2 to TRBJ2-2; tentative D call: TRBD2 (5 bases). V was trimmed by 7 bases and J by 4 bases, leaving 7 bases between them. The CDR3 is 12 amino acids. CDR1 SNHLY and CDR2 FYNNEI come from the germline V gene. The CDR3: CASNEGTGELFF. The DNA for the CDR3 is TGTGCCAGCAACGAGGGCACCGGGGAGCTGTTTTTT.